The present T cell receptor (beta chain) was sequenced within a study of blood T cells in healthy people across ages. Study in general: Per two T cells, template switching captured roughly one barcoded beta molecule.

There are 14 residues in the CDR3. The germline V gene encodes CDR1 MNHEY and CDR2 SMNVEV (reference sequence). Trimming cost V 3 bases and J 6 bases, with 9 bases left between them. Sample-barcoded 5' priming and a J-beta primer mix drove a second PCR of roughly 6 to 12 cycles. TCRdb recomputed calls from the 5' RACE reads with MiXCR, one row per CDR3 protein. The data show 1.4 million to 1.5 million distinct CDR3 sequences, roughly 40% seen once. A few counts support this clonotype. Those donating, healthy Caucasian individuals from Russia, were aged about 6 to 100. The clonotype originates from a young woman in good health. Sequences were obtained from blood. J is TRBJ1-6 and V is TRBV27, with unresolved D. CDR3 coding DNA: TGTGCCAGCAGTTTGAGCCGGAGTAATTCACCCCTCCACTTT. Amino acids: CASSLSRSNSPLHF.